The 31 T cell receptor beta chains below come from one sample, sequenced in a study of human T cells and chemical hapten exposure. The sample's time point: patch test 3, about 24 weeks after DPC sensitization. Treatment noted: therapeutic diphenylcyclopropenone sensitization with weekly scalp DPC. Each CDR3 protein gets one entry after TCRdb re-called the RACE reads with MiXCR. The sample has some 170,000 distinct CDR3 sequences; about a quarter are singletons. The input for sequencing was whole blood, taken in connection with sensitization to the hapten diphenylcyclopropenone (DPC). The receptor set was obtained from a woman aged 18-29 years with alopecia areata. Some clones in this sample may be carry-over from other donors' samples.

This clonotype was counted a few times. The chain's CDR3 is CASSLDSVAYGYTF. The CDR3 bases are TGTGCCAGCAGTTTAGATTCAGTGGCCTATGGCTACACCTTC. The chain is built from TRBV12-3 or TRBV12-4 and TRBJ1-2; D is unresolved. Trimming removed 1 base at V and 4 bases at J, with 10 bases between. The CDR3 extends over 14 amino acids.

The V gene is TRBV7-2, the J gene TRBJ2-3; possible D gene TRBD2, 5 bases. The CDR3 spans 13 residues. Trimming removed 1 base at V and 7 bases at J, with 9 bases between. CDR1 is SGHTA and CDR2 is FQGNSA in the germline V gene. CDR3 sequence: CASSLGNGNTQYF. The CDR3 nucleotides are TGTGCCAGCAGCTTAGGAAACGGGAATACGCAGTATTTT.

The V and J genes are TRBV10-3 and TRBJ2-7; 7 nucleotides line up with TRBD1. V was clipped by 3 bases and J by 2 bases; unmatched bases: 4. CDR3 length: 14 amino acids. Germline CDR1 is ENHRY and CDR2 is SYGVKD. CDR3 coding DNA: TGTGCCATCAGTGAAGAAGGGACAGCCTACGAGCAGTACTTC. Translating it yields CAISEEGTAYEQYF.

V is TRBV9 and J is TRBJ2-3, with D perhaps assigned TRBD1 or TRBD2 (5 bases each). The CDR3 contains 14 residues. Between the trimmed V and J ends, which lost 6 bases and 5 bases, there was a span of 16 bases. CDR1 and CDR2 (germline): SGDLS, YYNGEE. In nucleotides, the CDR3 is TGTGCCAGCACCGTCCGGGACGGAGGAGATACGCAGTATTTT. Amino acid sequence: CASTVRDGGDTQYF.

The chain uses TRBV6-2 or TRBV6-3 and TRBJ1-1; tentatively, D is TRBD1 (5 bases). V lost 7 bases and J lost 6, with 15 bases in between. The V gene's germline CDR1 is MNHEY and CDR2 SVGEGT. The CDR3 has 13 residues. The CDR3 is CASTQGTGAEAFF. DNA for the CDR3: TGTGCCAGCACCCAAGGGACCGGAGCTGAAGCTTTCTTT.

The CDR3 DNA reads as TGTGCCAGGCAGGGACCCCAAGAGACCCAGTACTTC. Encoded protein: CARQGPQETQYF. This chain joins TRBV2 and TRBJ2-5, with D perhaps TRBD1 or TRBD2 (5 bases each). Germline V gene sequence: CDR1 SNHLY, CDR2 FYNNEI. This CDR3 region has 12 residues. V was clipped by 9 bases and J by 1 base, with 9 bases between them.

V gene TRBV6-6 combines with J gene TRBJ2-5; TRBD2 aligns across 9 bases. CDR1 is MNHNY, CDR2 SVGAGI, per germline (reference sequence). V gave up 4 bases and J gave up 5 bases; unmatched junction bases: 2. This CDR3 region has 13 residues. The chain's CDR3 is CASSLAGGETQYF. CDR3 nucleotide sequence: TGTGCCAGCAGTTTGGCGGGAGGGGAGACCCAGTACTTC.

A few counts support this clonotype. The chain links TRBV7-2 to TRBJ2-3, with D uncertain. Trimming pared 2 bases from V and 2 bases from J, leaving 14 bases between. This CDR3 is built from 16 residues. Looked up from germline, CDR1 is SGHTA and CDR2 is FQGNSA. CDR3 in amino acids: CASSLLTAISTDTQYF. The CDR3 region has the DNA TGTGCCAGCAGCTTACTGACGGCCATCTCCACAGATACGCAGTATTTT.

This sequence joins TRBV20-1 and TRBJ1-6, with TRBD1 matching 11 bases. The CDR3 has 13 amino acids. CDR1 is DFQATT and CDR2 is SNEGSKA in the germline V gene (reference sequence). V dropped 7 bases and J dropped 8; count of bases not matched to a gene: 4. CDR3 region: CSVPGQGDSPLHF. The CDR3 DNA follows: TGCAGTGTTCCGGGACAGGGGGATTCACCCCTCCACTTT.

CDR3 bases: TGTGCCATCAGCGGGGGGAGTGATGAGCAGTTCTTC. Translated, it gives CAISGGSDEQFF. The chain joins TRBV10-3 to TRBJ2-1; 7 nucleotides align to TRBD2. Germline assignment: CDR1 ENHRY and CDR2 SYGVKD. The CDR3 has 12 residues. Unmatched junction bases numbered 4, after V lost 6 bases and J lost 8 bases.

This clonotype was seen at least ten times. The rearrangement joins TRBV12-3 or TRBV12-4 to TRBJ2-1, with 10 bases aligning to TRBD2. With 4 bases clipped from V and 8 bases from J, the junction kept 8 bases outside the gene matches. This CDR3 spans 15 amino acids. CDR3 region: CASSSTSGVLDEQFF. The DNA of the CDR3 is TGTGCCAGCAGTTCCACTAGCGGGGTATTGGATGAGCAGTTCTTC.

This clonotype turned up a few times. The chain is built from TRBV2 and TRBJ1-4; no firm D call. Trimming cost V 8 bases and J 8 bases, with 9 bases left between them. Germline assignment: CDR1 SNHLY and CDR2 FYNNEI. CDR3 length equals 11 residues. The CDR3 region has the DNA TGTGCCAGCTTCGGGGAGGAAAAACTGTTTTTT. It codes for CASFGEEKLFF.

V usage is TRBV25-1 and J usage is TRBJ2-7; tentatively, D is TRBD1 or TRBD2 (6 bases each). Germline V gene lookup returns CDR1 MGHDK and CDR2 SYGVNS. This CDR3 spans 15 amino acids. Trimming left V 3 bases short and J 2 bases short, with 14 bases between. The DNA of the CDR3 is TGTGCCAGCAGTGACGGGGGAACAGGGACCTACGAGCAGTACTTC. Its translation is CASSDGGTGTYEQYF.

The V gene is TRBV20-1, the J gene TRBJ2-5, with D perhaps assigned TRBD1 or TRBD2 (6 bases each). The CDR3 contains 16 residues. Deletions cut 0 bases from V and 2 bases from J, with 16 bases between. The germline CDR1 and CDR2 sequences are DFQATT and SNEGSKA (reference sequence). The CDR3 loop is CSAREYWGLAQETQYF. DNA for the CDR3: TGCAGTGCTAGAGAATACTGGGGGCTAGCGCAAGAGACCCAGTACTTC.

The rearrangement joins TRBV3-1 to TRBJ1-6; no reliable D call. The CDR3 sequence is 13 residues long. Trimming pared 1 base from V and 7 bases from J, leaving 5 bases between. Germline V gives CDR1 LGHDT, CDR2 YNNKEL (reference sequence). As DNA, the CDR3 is TGTGCCAGCAGCCAAGCTAGGAATTCACCCCTCCACTTT. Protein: CASSQARNSPLHF.

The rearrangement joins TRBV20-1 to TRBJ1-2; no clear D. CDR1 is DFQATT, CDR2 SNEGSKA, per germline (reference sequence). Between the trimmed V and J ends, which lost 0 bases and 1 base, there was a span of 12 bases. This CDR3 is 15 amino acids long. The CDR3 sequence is CSARDVGGNNYGYTF. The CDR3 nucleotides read TGCAGTGCTAGAGATGTCGGCGGGAATAACTATGGCTACACCTTC.

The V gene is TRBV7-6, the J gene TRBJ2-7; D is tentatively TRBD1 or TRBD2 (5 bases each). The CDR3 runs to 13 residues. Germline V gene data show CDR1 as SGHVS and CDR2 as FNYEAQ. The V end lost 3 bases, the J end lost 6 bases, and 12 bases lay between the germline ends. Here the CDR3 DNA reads TGTGCCAGCAGCTTTTGGGACGGCCTCGAGCAGTACTTC. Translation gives CASSFWDGLEQYF.

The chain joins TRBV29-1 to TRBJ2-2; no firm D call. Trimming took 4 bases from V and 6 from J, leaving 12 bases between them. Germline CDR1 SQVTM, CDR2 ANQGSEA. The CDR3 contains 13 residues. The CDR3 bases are TGCAGCGTTGCCAAACGGATTTCCGGGGAGCTGTTTTTT. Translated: CSVAKRISGELFF.

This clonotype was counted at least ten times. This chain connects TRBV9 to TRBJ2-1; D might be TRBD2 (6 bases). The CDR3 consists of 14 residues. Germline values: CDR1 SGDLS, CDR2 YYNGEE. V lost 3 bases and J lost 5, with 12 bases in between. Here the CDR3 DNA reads TGTGCCAGCAGCGGACGGGACTCAGACAATGAGCAGTTCTTC. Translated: CASSGRDSDNEQFF.

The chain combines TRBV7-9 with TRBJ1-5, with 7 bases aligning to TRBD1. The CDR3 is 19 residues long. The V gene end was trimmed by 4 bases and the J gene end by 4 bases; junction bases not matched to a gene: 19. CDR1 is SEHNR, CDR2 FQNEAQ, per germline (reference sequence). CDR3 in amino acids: CASSSGGQDTILRNQPQHF. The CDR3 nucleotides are TGTGCCAGCAGCTCCGGCGGACAGGACACCATACTTAGGAATCAGCCCCAGCATTTT.

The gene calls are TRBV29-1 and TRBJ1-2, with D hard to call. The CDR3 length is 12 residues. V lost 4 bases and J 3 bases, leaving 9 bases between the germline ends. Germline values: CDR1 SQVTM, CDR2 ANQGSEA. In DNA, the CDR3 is TGCAGCGTTGGGTCCAGTGACTATGGCTACACCTTC. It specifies CSVGSSDYGYTF. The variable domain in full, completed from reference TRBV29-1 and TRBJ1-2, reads SAVISQKPSRDICQRGTSLTIQCQVDSQVTMMFWYRQQPGQSLTLIATANQGSEATYESGFVIDKFPISRPNLTFSTLTVSNMSPEDSSIYLCSVGSSDYGYTFGSGTRLTVV.

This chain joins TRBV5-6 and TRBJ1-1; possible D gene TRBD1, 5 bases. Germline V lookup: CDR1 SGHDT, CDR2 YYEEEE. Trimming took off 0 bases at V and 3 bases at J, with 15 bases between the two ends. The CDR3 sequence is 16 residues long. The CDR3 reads CASSLVLGPIYTEAFF. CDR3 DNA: TGTGCCAGCAGCTTGGTCTTGGGACCGATTTACACTGAAGCTTTCTTT.

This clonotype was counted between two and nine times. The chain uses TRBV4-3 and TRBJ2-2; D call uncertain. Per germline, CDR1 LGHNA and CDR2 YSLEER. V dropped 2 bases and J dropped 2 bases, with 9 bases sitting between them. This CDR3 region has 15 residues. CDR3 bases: TGCGCCAGCAGCCAAAAGCCCTACAACACCGGGGAGCTGTTTTTT. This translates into CASSQKPYNTGELFF.

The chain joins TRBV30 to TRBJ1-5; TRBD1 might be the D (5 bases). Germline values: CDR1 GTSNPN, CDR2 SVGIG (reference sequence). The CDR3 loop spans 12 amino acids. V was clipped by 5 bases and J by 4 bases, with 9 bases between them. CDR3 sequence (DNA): TGTGCCTGGGAGTCAGGGAATCAGCCCCAGCATTTT. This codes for CAWESGNQPQHF.

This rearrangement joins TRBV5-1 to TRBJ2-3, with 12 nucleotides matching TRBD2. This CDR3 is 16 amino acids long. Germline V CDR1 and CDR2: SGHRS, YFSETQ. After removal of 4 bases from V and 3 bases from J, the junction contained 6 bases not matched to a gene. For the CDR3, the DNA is TGCGCCAGCAGCGGCCTAGCGGGAGGGCCAACAGATACGCAGTATTTT. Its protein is CASSGLAGGPTDTQYF.

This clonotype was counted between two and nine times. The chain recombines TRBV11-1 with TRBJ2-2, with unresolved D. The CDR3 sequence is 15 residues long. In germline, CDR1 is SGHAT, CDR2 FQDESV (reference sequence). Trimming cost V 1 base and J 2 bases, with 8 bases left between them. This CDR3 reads CASSLGAINTGELFF. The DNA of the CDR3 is TGTGCCAGCAGCTTAGGAGCGATTAACACCGGGGAGCTGTTTTTT.

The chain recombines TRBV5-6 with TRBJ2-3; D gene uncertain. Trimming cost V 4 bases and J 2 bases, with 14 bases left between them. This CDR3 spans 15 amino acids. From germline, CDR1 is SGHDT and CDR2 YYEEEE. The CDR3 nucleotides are TGTGCCAGCAGCCCCCGGCCCCTTCCCACAGATACGCAGTATTTT. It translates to CASSPRPLPTDTQYF.

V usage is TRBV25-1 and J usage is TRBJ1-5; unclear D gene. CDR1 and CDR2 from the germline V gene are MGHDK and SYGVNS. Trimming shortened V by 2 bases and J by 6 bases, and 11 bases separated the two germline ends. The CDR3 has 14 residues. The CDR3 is CASSESGPGQPQHF. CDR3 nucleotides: TGTGCCAGCAGTGAAAGCGGCCCGGGTCAGCCCCAGCATTTT.

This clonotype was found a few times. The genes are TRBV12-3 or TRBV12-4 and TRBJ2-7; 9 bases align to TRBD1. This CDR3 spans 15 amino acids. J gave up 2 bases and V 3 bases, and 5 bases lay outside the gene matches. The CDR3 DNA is TGTGCCAGCAGTTTGAGGGACAGGGCGACCTACGAGCAGTACTTC. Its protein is CASSLRDRATYEQYF.

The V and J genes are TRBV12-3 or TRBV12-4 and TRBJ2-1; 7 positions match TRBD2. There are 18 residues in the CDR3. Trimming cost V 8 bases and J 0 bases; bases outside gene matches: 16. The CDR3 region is CASRSSGLGGSSYNEQFF. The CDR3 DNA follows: TGTGCCAGCCGCTCCTCAGGACTAGGCGGTAGCTCCTACAATGAGCAGTTCTTC.

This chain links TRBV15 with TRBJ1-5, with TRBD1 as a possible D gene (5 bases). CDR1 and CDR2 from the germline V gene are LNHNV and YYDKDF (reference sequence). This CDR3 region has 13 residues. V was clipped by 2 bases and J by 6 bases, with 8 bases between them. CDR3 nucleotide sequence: TGTGCCACCAGCAGAACGGGGGGTCAGCCCCAGCATTTT. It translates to CATSRTGGQPQHF.